This T cell receptor beta chain came from a study of blood T cell repertoires in COVID-19. Study-level background: Samples taken during acute and convalescent COVID-19 were collected in the United States, Italy and Spain.

A Seattle source enrolled patients during active infection and followed them longitudinally. Per the study methods: Estimated nucleated cell counts came from reference gene primer amplification. The protocol was immunoSEQ multiplex PCR, while the TCRdb copy is restricted to in-frame clones and leaves out a portion. From that table come the V and J calls and clone size; the DNA was used to work out D and trimming. The sample has more than 200,000 clones, 84% seen once; the top ten hold roughly 10%. This CDR3 is built from 16 residues. Germline lookup yields CDR1 SGHTA and CDR2 FQGTGA. Trimming pared 4 bases from V and 2 bases from J, leaving 15 bases between.

The sequence was obtained from a woman of 80 years or more with COVID-19, enrolled during active disease. The sample comprised peripheral blood. The rearrangement joins TRBV7-3 to TRBJ1-5; unclear D gene. CDR3 sequence reads: CASSSTRGDGNQPQHF. CDR3 in DNA: TGTGCCAGCAGCTCCACCCGGGGTGATGGCAATCAGCCCCAGCATTTT.